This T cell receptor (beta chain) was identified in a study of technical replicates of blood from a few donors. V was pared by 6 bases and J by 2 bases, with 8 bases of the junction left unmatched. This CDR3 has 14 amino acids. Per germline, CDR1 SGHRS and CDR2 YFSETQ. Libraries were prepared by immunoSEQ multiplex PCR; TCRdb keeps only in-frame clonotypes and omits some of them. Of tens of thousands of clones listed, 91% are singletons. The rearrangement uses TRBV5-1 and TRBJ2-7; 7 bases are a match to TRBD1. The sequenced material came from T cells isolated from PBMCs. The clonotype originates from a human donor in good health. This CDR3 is CASTKTGAPYEQYF. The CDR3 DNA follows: TGCGCCAGCACAAAAACAGGGGCCCCCTACGAGCAGTACTTC.